This T cell receptor (beta chain) was obtained from a study of cytomegalovirus exposure and HLA in healthy donors. Regarding the study as a whole: Association of a missense DCLRE1C variant with TCR beta V- and J-gene trimming was reported in a later analysis. The authors enumerated roughly 160 TCR beta chains as linked to cytomegalovirus. A later analysis found TCR association rates differed by HLA locus, highest for DRB1 and lowest for HLA-C. For presence/absence analyses, sequencing depth was assumed to be roughly uniform across donors.

The germline gives CDR1 GTSNPN, CDR2 SVGIG (reference sequence). Trimming took 0 bases from V and 6 from J, leaving 11 bases between them. This CDR3 comprises 13 residues. As for this clone: The antigen is not known.

PCR primers comprised 60 Vbeta and 13 Jbeta primers. TCRdb's copy holds only in-frame clones and misses some; the assay was immunoSEQ multiplex PCR. The sample contains more than 85,000 clones, just under 70% of which appear only once. Sequenced: PBMCs. This TCR came from a woman in her seventies in good health and CMV-seropositive. The J gene is TRBJ1-1, the V gene TRBV30, with D uncertain. As DNA, the CDR3 is TGTGCCTGGAGTGTAAGAACGAGGTCTGAAGCTTTCTTT. Translated, it gives CAWSVRTRSEAFF.